Presented here are 11 T cell receptor beta chains from one specimen sequenced in a study of blood T cell repertoires in COVID-19. Here immunoSEQ multiplex PCR was the method, and the copy in TCRdb shows in-frame clones only, minus some. The data show around 150,000 clones, approximately 91% seen once. Sequencing input: peripheral blood. The receptors derive from a man younger than 35 with acute or convalescent COVID-19.

The chain joins TRBV5-1 to TRBJ1-2, with D tentatively TRBD1 (5 bases). CDR3 length: 14 amino acids. Trimming removed 2 bases from V and 4 bases from J, with 12 bases in between. Germline V gene lookup returns CDR1 SGHRS and CDR2 YFSETQ. The CDR3 is CASSLNGAGYGYTF. CDR3 sequence (DNA): TGCGCCAGCAGCTTAAATGGGGCTGGCTATGGCTACACCTTC.

V gene TRBV15 combines with J gene TRBJ1-5; a weak D match, TRBD1 (5 bases). The CDR3 contains 16 residues. Trimming took 5 bases from V and 1 from J, leaving 15 bases between them. The germline gives CDR1 LNHNV, CDR2 YYDKDF (reference sequence). The CDR3 here is CATSLNRGLSNQPQHF. In DNA, the CDR3 is TGTGCCACCAGCCTTAATAGGGGCCTAAGCAATCAGCCCCAGCATTTT.

The chain joins TRBV5-6 to TRBJ1-1; D is unresolved. The CDR3 has 13 residues. The germline gives CDR1 SGHDT, CDR2 YYEEEE. V was trimmed by 4 bases and J by 0 bases, leaving 7 bases between them. CDR3 amino acids: CASSRQMNTEAFF. The CDR3 DNA is TGTGCCAGCAGCCGCCAGATGAACACTGAAGCTTTCTTT.

The chain is built from TRBV2 and TRBJ2-3; TRBD1 matches 9 bases. The CDR3 contains 14 residues. Looked up from germline, CDR1 is SNHLY and CDR2 is FYNNEI. V lost 6 bases and J lost 0; bases outside the gene matches: 1. CDR3 sequence (DNA): TGTGCCAGCAGGGACAGGGGTAGCACAGATACGCAGTATTTT. Amino acids: CASRDRGSTDTQYF.

This chain joins TRBV5-1 and TRBJ1-1, with 7 bases matching TRBD1. Germline CDR1 SGHRS, CDR2 YFSETQ. The CDR3 totals 14 residues. Trimming cost V 0 bases and J 6 bases; bases outside gene matches: 5. CDR3 coding DNA: TGCGCCAGCAGCTTGGCCCAAGGGGGCCCTGAAGCTTTCTTT. Residues: CASSLAQGGPEAFF. The whole variable domain, filled in from reference TRBV5-1 and TRBJ1-1, reads KAGVTQTPRYLIKTRGQQVTLSCSPISGHRSVSWYQQTPGQGLQFLFEYFSETQRNKGNFPGRFSGRQFSNSRSEMNVSTLELGDSALYLCASSLAQGGPEAFFGQGTRLTVV.

The chain combines TRBV14 with TRBJ2-3; 7 nucleotides agree with TRBD1. This CDR3 contains 16 residues. Germline CDR1 is SGHDN and CDR2 is FVKESK. Germline trimming cut 3 bases from V and 0 bases from J; bases unmatched to any gene: 6. CDR3 region: CASSQRQGLSTDTQYF. The CDR3 DNA reads TGTGCCAGCAGCCAGCGACAGGGATTAAGCACAGATACGCAGTATTTT.

The chain links TRBV15 to TRBJ2-7; 7 bases agree with TRBD1. This CDR3 region has 15 residues. J gave up 7 bases and V 0 bases, and 9 bases lay outside the gene matches. The germline V gene has CDR1 LNHNV and CDR2 YYDKDF (reference sequence). CDR3 in DNA: TGTGCCACCAGCAGAGATCGACAGGGAACGGGGGAGCAGTACTTC. Translated, it gives CATSRDRQGTGEQYF. Full variable domain (rest looked up from reference TRBV15 and TRBJ2-7): DAMVIQNPRYQVTQFGKPVTLSCSQTLNHNVMYWYQQKSSQAPKLLFHYYDKDFNNEADTPDNFQSRRPNTSFCFLDIRSPGLGDTAMYLCATSRDRQGTGEQYFGPGTRLTVT.

The genes are TRBV10-1 and TRBJ2-5; TRBD2 aligns across 8 bases. CDR1 is WNHNN, CDR2 SYGVQD, per germline (reference sequence). J was trimmed by 3 bases and V by 3 bases; bases with no gene match: 9. This CDR3 spans 16 amino acids. CDR3 in amino acids: CASSEHNGGAKETQYF. CDR3 coding DNA: TGCGCCAGCAGTGAACATAACGGGGGGGCAAAAGAGACCCAGTACTTC.

The chain recombines TRBV5-1 with TRBJ1-1; a possible D gene is TRBD1 (6 bases). CDR1 is SGHRS and CDR2 is YFSETQ in the germline V gene. This CDR3 is built from 16 residues. Trimming removed 4 bases at V and 1 base at J, with 17 bases between. CDR3 bases: TGCGCCAGCAGCCTCTACACAGGGACCTCGAACACTGAAGCTTTCTTT. Translating gives CASSLYTGTSNTEAFF.

The J gene is TRBJ1-3, the V gene TRBV11-2; TRBD1 is a possible D gene (5 bases). Deletions cut 1 base from V and 5 bases from J, with 15 bases between. The CDR3 has 16 residues. Germline V gene data show CDR1 as SGHAT and CDR2 as FQNNGV. CDR3 sequence (DNA): TGTGCCAGCAGCTTAGCAGGAGCAGGGATTCGAAACACCATATATTTT. Translating gives CASSLAGAGIRNTIYF.

The chain has TRBV5-4 and TRBJ1-1, with D possibly matching TRBD1 (5 bases). V dropped 0 bases and J dropped 7 bases, with 10 bases sitting between them. Germline V gene sequence: CDR1 SGHNT, CDR2 YYREEE (reference sequence). CDR3 size: 13 residues. The CDR3 DNA reads TGTGCCAGCAGCTTGGCCGGGGGGGGTGAAGCTTTCTTT. This translates into CASSLAGGGEAFF.